The TCR beta chain described here comes from a study of T cells in women clearing cervical HPV infection. Study overall: Blood came at first lesion visit for cases, post-clearance for controls. Study conclusions and caveats: T-cell numbers per sample were unknown and may explain richness differences. TRBV6-7 relative abundance averaged approximately 0.1% in cases and about 0.15% in controls.

Using immunoSEQ multiplex PCR, the repertoire was profiled, and TCRdb retains in-frame clones only, with some absent. The sample shows 35,000 to 45,000 clones, and approximately 1.2% sits with its ten largest clones. The V gene's germline CDR1 is MDHEN and CDR2 SYDVKM. The CDR3 loop spans 13 amino acids. V lost 5 bases, J lost 6 bases, and 13 bases lay in between. Prevalent HPV16 infections were excluded; only incident single HPV16 infections included. A note on this clone: The antigen remains undetermined. The read falls 3 residues short of the CDR3 end, and the missing part is taken from the germline J gene.

The specimen sequenced was blood buffy coat. This sequence originates from a woman between 18 and 70 years old with a cervical HPV16 infection that either progressed to CIN3+ or cleared (not recorded which). The J gene is TRBJ1-2, the V gene TRBV28, with a weak D call TRBD1 (6 bases). The CDR3 DNA, read in part, is TGTGCCAGCAGTCGCAGGGGAGGGAATGGC. It translates to CASSRRGGNG. The complete CDR3 protein is CASSRRGGNGYTF.